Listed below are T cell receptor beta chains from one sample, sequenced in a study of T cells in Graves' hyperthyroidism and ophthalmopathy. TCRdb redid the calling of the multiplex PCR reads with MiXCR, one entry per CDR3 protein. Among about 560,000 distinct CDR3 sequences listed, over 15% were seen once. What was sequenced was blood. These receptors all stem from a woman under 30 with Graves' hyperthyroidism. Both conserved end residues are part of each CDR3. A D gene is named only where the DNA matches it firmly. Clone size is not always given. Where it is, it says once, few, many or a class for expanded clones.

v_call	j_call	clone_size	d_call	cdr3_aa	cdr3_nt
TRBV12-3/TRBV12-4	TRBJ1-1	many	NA	CASNQFQMKAEAFF	TGTGCCAGCAACCAGTTCCAGATGAAGGCTGAAGCTTTCTTT
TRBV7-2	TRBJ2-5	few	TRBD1	CASSLDRGAQETQYF	TGTGCCAGCAGCTTAGACAGGGGGGCGCAAGAGACCCAGTACTTC
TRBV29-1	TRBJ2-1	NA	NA	CSVGVDRTTGSYNEQFF	TGCAGCGTTGGCGTAGATAGGACTACTGGGAGCTACAATGAGCAGTTCTTC
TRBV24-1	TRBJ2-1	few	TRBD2	CATSDLRPGGNNEQFF	TGTGCCACCAGTGATTTACGACCGGGAGGTAACAATGAGCAGTTCTTC
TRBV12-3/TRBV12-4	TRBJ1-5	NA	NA	CASSFRQYQPQHF	TGTGCCAGCAGTTTTCGGCAGTATCAGCCCCAGCATTTT
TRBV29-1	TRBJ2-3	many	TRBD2	CSVAGTIHRTDTQYF	TGCAGCGTCGCTGGGACTATCCATCGCACAGATACGCAGTATTTT
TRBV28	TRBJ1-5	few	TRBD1	CASSRARQGGNNQPQHF	TGTGCCAGCAGTCGCGCCCGCCAGGGGGGGAACAATCAGCCCCAGCATTTT
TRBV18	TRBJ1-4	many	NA	CASSPPGSRDEKLFF	TGTGCCAGCTCACCACCGGGGAGTCGAGATGAAAAACTGTTTTTT
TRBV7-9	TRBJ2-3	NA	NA	CASSLGGVENTQYF	TGTGCCAGCAGCTTAGGTGGAGTGGAGAATACGCAGTATTTT
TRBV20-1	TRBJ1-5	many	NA	CSATLARTEAGQPQHF	TGCAGTGCCACCCTAGCCAGGACAGAGGCAGGACAGCCCCAGCATTTT
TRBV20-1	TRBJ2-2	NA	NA	CSARESGADTGELFF	TGCAGTGCTAGAGAATCAGGGGCTGACACCGGGGAGCTGTTTTTT
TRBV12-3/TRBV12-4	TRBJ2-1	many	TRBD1	CASILTGQGQNEQFF	TGTGCCAGCATCTTAACGGGACAGGGCCAAAATGAGCAGTTCTTC
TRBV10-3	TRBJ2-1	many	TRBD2	CAIRRTSEGNEQFF	TGTGCCATCAGAAGGACTAGCGAAGGCAATGAGCAGTTCTTC
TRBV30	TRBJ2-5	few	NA	CAWSDRDPLGGTQYF	TGTGCCTGGAGTGACCGGGACCCACTGGGTGGGACCCAGTACTTC
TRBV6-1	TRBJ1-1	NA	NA	CASSVELEAFF	TGTGCCAGCAGCGTAGAACTTGAAGCTTTCTTT
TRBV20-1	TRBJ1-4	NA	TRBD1	CSASPRTGGYEKLFF	TGCAGTGCTAGCCCCCGGACAGGGGGGTATGAAAAACTGTTTTTT
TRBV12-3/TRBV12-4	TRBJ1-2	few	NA	CASSLGFVYGYTF	TGTGCCAGCAGTCTCGGATTTGTTTATGGCTACACCTTC
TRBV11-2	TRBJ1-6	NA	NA	CASRPGFYNSPLHF	TGTGCCAGCAGGCCGGGGTTCTATAATTCACCCCTCCACTTT
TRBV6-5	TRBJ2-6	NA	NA	CASSYFPGEGSGANVLTF	TGTGCCAGCAGTTACTTTCCGGGAGAAGGATCTGGAGCCAACGTCCTGACTTTC